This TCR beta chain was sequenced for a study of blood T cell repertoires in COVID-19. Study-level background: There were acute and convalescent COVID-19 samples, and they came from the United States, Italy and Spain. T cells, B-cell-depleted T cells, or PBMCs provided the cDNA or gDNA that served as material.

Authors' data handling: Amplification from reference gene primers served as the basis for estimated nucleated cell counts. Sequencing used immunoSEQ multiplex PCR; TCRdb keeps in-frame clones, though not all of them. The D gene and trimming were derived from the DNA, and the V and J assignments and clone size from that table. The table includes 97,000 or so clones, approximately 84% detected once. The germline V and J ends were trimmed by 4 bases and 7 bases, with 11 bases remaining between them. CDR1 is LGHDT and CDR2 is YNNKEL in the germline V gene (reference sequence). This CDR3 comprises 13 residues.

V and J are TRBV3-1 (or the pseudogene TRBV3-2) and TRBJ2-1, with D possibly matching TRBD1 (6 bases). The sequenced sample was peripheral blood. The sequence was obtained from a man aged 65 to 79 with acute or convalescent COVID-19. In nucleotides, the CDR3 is TGTGCCAGCAGCCCCAACAGGGTTAATGAGCAGTTCTTC. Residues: CASSPNRVNEQFF.